The present T cell receptor (beta chain) was sequenced within a study of monozygotic twins with cystic fibrosis. Some clones are missing from TCRdb's copy, which holds only in-frame ones; the method was immunoSEQ multiplex PCR. The sample yields about 32,000 clones, 95% to 98% seen once. Germline CDR1 SGHRS, CDR2 YFSETQ. After removal of 4 bases from V and 2 bases from J, the junction contained 11 bases not matched to a gene. The CDR3 contains 17 residues. The receptor was derived from a girl between 2 and 10 years old with cystic fibrosis. This chain uses TRBV5-1 with TRBJ2-1; 8 bases map to TRBD2. Material: blood. The CDR3 region has the DNA TGCGCCAGCAGCCCAACCCCTACTAGCGGAGCCTACAATGAGCAGTTCTTC. This translates into CASSPTPTSGAYNEQFF.